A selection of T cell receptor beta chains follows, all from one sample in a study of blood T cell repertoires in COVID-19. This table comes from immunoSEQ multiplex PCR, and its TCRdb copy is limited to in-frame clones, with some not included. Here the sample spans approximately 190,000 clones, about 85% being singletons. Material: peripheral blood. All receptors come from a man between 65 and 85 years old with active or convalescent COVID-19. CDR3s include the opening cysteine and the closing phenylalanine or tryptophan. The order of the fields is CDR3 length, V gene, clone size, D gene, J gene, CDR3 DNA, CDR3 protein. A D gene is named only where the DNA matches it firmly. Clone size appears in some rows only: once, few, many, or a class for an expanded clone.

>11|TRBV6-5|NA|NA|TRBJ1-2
TGTGCCAGCAGTCGGGAGTTAGGCTACACCTTC
CASSRELGYTF
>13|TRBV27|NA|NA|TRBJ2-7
TGTGCCAGCGGACGGACTGCGAGCGGCGAGCAGTACTTC
CASGRTASGEQYF
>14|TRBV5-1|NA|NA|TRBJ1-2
TGCGCCAGCAGCTCACCCCACTCCGGGGGTGGCTACACCTTC
CASSSPHSGGGYTF
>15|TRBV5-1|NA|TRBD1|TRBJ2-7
TGCGCCAGCAGCCCTACGGGGACAGGAGCCTACGAGCAGTACTTC
CASSPTGTGAYEQYF
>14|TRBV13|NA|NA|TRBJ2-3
TGTGCCAGCAGCTCTACAGGGAGCACAGATACGCAGTATTTT
CASSSTGSTDTQYF
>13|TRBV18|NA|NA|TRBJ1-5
TGTGCCAGCTCACTCAGGGAATCACAGCCCCAGCATTTT
CASSLRESQPQHF
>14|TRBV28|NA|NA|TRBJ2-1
TGTGCCAGCAGTCCGATAGACATTACCAATGAGCAGTTCTTC
CASSPIDITNEQFF
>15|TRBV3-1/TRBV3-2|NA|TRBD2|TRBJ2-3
TGTGCCAGCAGCCTCGGGGGGTGGGACACAGATACGCAGTATTTT
CASSLGGWDTDTQYF
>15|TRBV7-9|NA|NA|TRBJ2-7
TGTGCCAGCAGTTACGAACTAGGGTCGGACTACGAGCAGTACTTC
CASSYELGSDYEQYF
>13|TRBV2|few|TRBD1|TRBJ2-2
TGTGCCAGCAGCGCAGGGGGCACCGGGGAGCTGTTTTTT
CASSAGGTGELFF